Below are 31 T cell receptor beta chains sequenced from a single sample in a study of response to subunit inactivated influenza vaccine. One entry per CDR3 protein results from TCRdb running MiXCR on the RT-PCR reads. Of 550,000 to 600,000 distinct CDR3 sequences in the sample, about 12% were seen once. The material sequenced was PBMCs from blood, taken on the day of vaccination. These receptors came from a middle-aged man who received an inactivated influenza vaccine.

This clonotype has at least ten counts. The chain uses TRBV6-4 and TRBJ2-2; D call uncertain. This CDR3 has 16 residues. V lost 6 bases, J lost 4 bases, and 18 bases lay in between. Germline lookup yields CDR1 MRHNA and CDR2 SNTAGT. CDR3 amino acids: CASSQRSQVTTGELFF. The CDR3 DNA reads as TGTGCCAGCAGCCAAAGGTCCCAGGTCACCACCGGGGAGCTGTTTTTT.

A few counts support this clonotype. The chain joins TRBV7-9 to TRBJ2-4; TRBD2 might be the D (6 bases). The CDR3 length is 16 residues. The ends were cut back, 5 bases at V and 0 bases at J, with 14 bases in the middle. Germline CDR1 reads SEHNR; CDR2 reads FQNEAQ (reference sequence). CDR3 loop: CASSPPFGGAKNIQYF. The CDR3 coding sequence is TGTGCCAGCAGCCCCCCCTTCGGGGGAGCCAAAAACATTCAGTACTTC.

This clonotype was seen at least ten times. The chain joins TRBV12-3 or TRBV12-4 to TRBJ2-1; TRBD2 might be the D (6 bases). The CDR3 has 15 residues. The V end lost 5 bases, the J end lost 10 bases, and 21 bases lay between the germline ends. The CDR3 loop reads CASSGTLTRAEEQFF. CDR3 in DNA: TGTGCCAGCAGTGGGACTTTGACTAGGGCTGAGGAGCAGTTCTTC.

The genes are TRBV12-3 or TRBV12-4 and TRBJ2-5, with TRBD1 as a possible D gene (6 bases). Trimming cost V 1 base and J 5 bases, with 11 bases left between them. The CDR3 runs to 14 residues. For the CDR3, the DNA is TGTGCCAGCAGTTTAGGATACAGGGAGGAGACCCAGTACTTC. Amino acids: CASSLGYREETQYF.

The chain recombines TRBV20-1 with TRBJ2-5; TRBD2 matches at 8 bases. V was clipped by 0 bases and J by 8 bases; unmatched bases: 5. The CDR3 runs to 13 residues. Per germline, CDR1 DFQATT and CDR2 SNEGSKA (reference sequence). For the CDR3, the DNA is TGCAGTGCTAGAGATCTGGCGGGGGGAACCCAGTACTTC. This encodes CSARDLAGGTQYF.

This clonotype was detected only a few times. The rearrangement uses TRBV28 and TRBJ2-1; tentatively, D is TRBD2 (6 bases). V lost 3 bases to trimming and J lost 9 bases, with 18 bases between them. The CDR3 contains 15 residues. Germline assignment: CDR1 MDHEN and CDR2 SYDVKM. Here the CDR3 reads CASSFWGPEGPEQFF. The CDR3 DNA is TGTGCCAGCAGTTTTTGGGGACCGGAGGGTCCTGAGCAGTTCTTC.

CDR3 region: CASSPRLEYNEQFF. CDR3 bases: TGTGCCAGCAGTCCTCGACTAGAGTACAATGAGCAGTTCTTC. The chain has TRBV12-3 or TRBV12-4 and TRBJ2-1, with D possibly matching TRBD2 (6 bases). The CDR3 is 14 residues long. V dropped 5 bases and J dropped 4 bases, with 12 bases sitting between them.

This clonotype turned up a few times. The chain combines TRBV20-1 with TRBJ2-7; the match to TRBD2 covers 9 bases. This CDR3 contains 13 residues. Germline CDR1 is DFQATT and CDR2 is SNEGSKA (reference sequence). The junction had 1 base not matched to a gene; V was cut back by 4 bases and J by 0 bases. The CDR3 DNA reads TGCAGTGCTATTAGCGGGAGCTCCTACGAGCAGTACTTC. Translation gives CSAISGSSYEQYF.

This clonotype turned up a few times. V gene TRBV5-1 combines with J gene TRBJ2-1, with 9 bases matching TRBD1. Losses at the gene ends were 1 base for V and 9 bases for J; bases not matched to a gene: 8. The germline CDR1 and CDR2 sequences are SGHRS and YFSETQ. This CDR3 has 15 residues. DNA for the CDR3: TGCGCCAGCAGCTTGCGACAGGGGGGCTTGGGTGAGCAGTTCTTC. Amino acids: CASSLRQGGLGEQFF.

This clonotype was counted at least ten times. The rearrangement links TRBV9 to TRBJ2-3; no clear D gene. V was trimmed by 2 bases and J by 6 bases, leaving 7 bases between them. The germline V gene encodes CDR1 SGDLS and CDR2 YYNGEE. The CDR3 covers 12 residues. The CDR3 nucleotides are TGTGCCAGCAGCGTTGCGGAGGATACGCAGTATTTT. Translation: CASSVAEDTQYF.

This clonotype came up many times. The V call is TRBV20-1, the J call TRBJ2-3; D uncertain. Between the trimmed V and J ends, which lost 7 bases and 2 bases, there was a span of 13 bases. CDR1 and CDR2 from the germline V gene are DFQATT and SNEGSKA (reference sequence). This CDR3 contains 13 residues. CDR3 region: CSGYGRPTDTQYF. Written as DNA, the CDR3 is TGCAGTGGTTACGGGCGCCCCACAGATACGCAGTATTTT.

This clonotype was observed at least ten times. The genes are TRBV5-1 and TRBJ1-2; 9 bases map to TRBD1. CDR1 and CDR2 (germline): SGHRS, YFSETQ. The CDR3 extends over 14 amino acids. V gave up 4 bases and J gave up 8 bases; unmatched junction bases: 9. The CDR3 nucleotides read TGCGCCAGCAGCCACGGGGACAGGGCGATGGGCTACACCTTC. This encodes CASSHGDRAMGYTF.

The chain uses TRBV5-1 and TRBJ1-1, with D perhaps TRBD1 (5 bases). CDR1 is SGHRS, CDR2 YFSETQ, per germline. V was trimmed by 0 bases and J by 10 bases, leaving 13 bases between them. The CDR3 extends over 13 amino acids. The CDR3 nucleotides are TGCGCCAGCAGCTTGGACGGCCAGGGCATAGCTTTCTTT. Residues: CASSLDGQGIAFF.

The chain has TRBV2 and TRBJ1-5; D gene unclear. Between the trimmed V and J ends, which lost 3 bases and 0 bases, there was a span of 9 bases. From germline, CDR1 is SNHLY and CDR2 FYNNEI. The CDR3 is 15 amino acids. The CDR3 is CASSDAADSNQPQHF. DNA for the CDR3: TGTGCCAGCAGTGATGCGGCAGATAGCAATCAGCCCCAGCATTTT. The variable domain in full, completed from reference TRBV2 and TRBJ1-5, reads EPEVTQTPSHQVTQMGQEVILRCVPISNHLYFYWYRQILGQKVEFLVSFYNNEISEKSEIFDDQFSVERPDGSNFTLKIRSTKLEDSAMYFCASSDAADSNQPQHFGDGTRLSIL.

The chain couples TRBV12-3 or TRBV12-4 to TRBJ2-1; a weak D match, TRBD2 (5 bases). Trimming removed 9 bases from V and 2 bases from J, with 14 bases in between. The CDR3 runs 14 residues. CDR3 loop: CASEGVAPYNEQFF. The CDR3 DNA sequence: TGTGCCAGTGAGGGAGTGGCTCCCTACAATGAGCAGTTCTTC.

This clonotype was seen more than once but under ten times. The chain uses TRBV20-1 and TRBJ2-7; D unresolved. V dropped 5 bases and J dropped 4 bases, with 18 bases sitting between them. This CDR3 has 14 amino acids. CDR1 is DFQATT, CDR2 SNEGSKA, per germline (reference sequence). The CDR3 DNA sequence: TGCAGTGCTGTCGGTAGGGCCGTCGGGTACGAGCAGTACTTC. Translation: CSAVGRAVGYEQYF.

This clonotype appeared a few times. The rearrangement joins TRBV6-2 or TRBV6-3 to TRBJ2-1; unclear D gene. Deletions cut 5 bases from V and 4 bases from J, with 12 bases between. CDR3 size: 14 residues. Germline V CDR1 and CDR2: MNHEY, SVGEGT. In nucleotides, the CDR3 is TGTGCCAGCAGTCGCTTTGGCGAGTACAATGAGCAGTTCTTC. The encoded protein is CASSRFGEYNEQFF.

The gene calls are TRBV20-1 and TRBJ2-1, with D maybe TRBD1 (5 bases). Germline V gene lookup returns CDR1 DFQATT and CDR2 SNEGSKA (reference sequence). There are 16 residues in the CDR3. Trimming removed 1 base at V and 0 bases at J, with 13 bases between. The CDR3 sequence is CSARAQGFPSYNEQFF. CDR3 coding DNA: TGCAGTGCTAGAGCCCAGGGATTCCCCTCCTACAATGAGCAGTTCTTC.

This clonotype was seen a few times. V and J are TRBV20-1 and TRBJ2-4; 8 bases match TRBD2. The trim removed 6 bases at V and 1 base at J, leaving 8 bases unmatched. Per germline, CDR1 DFQATT and CDR2 SNEGSKA (reference sequence). This CDR3 has 15 residues. Here the CDR3 reads CSAEAGDTAKNIQYF. CDR3 DNA sequence: TGCAGTGCGGAAGCGGGAGATACTGCCAAAAACATTCAGTACTTC.

This chain uses TRBV3-1 with TRBJ1-1, with 8 bases lining up with TRBD1. Germline assignment: CDR1 LGHDT and CDR2 YNNKEL (reference sequence). V shed 5 bases and J 0 bases; nucleotides not matched to a gene: 2. This CDR3 is 14 amino acids long. Here the CDR3 reads CASSDRGMNTEAFF. Here the CDR3 DNA reads TGTGCCAGCAGCGACAGGGGTATGAACACTGAAGCTTTCTTT. Full variable domain (missing parts from reference TRBV3-1 and TRBJ1-1): DTAVSQTPKYLVTQMGNDKSIKCEQNLGHDTMYWYKQDSKKFLKIMFSYNNKELIINETVPNRFSPKSPDKAHLNLHINSLELGDSAVYFCASSDRGMNTEAFFGQGTRLTVV.

The V and J genes are TRBV5-6 and TRBJ2-3, with TRBD1 matching over 11 bases. V lost 4 bases and J lost 8; bases outside the gene matches: 6. This CDR3 is 14 amino acids long. Germline CDR1 reads SGHDT; CDR2 reads YYEEEE. The DNA of the CDR3 is TGTGCCAGCAGCACCGGGACAGGGGGTCGTACGCAGTATTTT. Protein sequence: CASSTGTGGRTQYF.

In its sample, this clonotype was seen a few times. V usage is TRBV6-2 or TRBV6-3 and J usage is TRBJ2-1; 9 positions match TRBD2. This CDR3 comprises 15 residues. Germline CDR1 and CDR2: MNHEY and SVGEGT. J gave up 4 bases and V 2 bases, and 3 bases lay outside the gene matches. CDR3 loop: CASSYLSGSYNEQFF. The CDR3 coding sequence is TGTGCCAGCAGTTACCTTAGCGGGAGTTACAATGAGCAGTTCTTC.

This clonotype was recorded only once. A read error may explain this, as a much larger clone is one base away. The rearrangement links TRBV7-6 to TRBJ2-1; D is tentatively TRBD1 or TRBD2 (6 bases each). Per germline, CDR1 SGHVS and CDR2 FNYEAQ. V was trimmed by 5 bases and J by 9 bases, leaving 23 bases between them. This CDR3 comprises 16 residues. CDR3 amino acids: CASSPARGSGGTEQFF. The CDR3 bases are TGTGCCAGCAGCCCAGCGCGGGGCTCCGGGGGCACTGAGCAGTTCTTC.

This chain joins TRBV7-2 and TRBJ1-6, with a weak D call TRBD1 (5 bases). This CDR3 contains 15 residues. Germline CDR1 and CDR2: SGHTA and FQGNSA. Trimming took 3 bases from V and 5 from J, leaving 11 bases between them. The CDR3 DNA reads as TGTGCCAGCAGCTTTCGTTCGACAGATAATTCACCCCTCCACTTT. Translation gives CASSFRSTDNSPLHF.

In this sample, this clonotype turned up a few times. A much larger clone sits a single nucleotide away, making a read error possible. The gene calls are TRBV20-1 and TRBJ2-1, with D hard to call. V was pared by 0 bases and J by 4 bases, with 1 base between. CDR1 and CDR2 (germline): DFQATT, SNEGSKA (reference sequence). The CDR3 length is 11 residues. In DNA, the CDR3 is TGCAGTGCTAGAGAATACAATGAGCAGTTCTTC. Its translation is CSAREYNEQFF.

This clonotype has only a few counts. The chain combines TRBV5-4 with TRBJ2-2; TRBD2 matches at 10 bases. CDR3 length: 16 residues. Germline trimming cut 0 bases from V and 6 bases from J; bases unmatched to any gene: 5. The V gene's germline CDR1 is SGHNT and CDR2 YYREEE (reference sequence). As DNA, the CDR3 is TGTGCCAGCAGCTTGGATAGCGGGGGGTTGTCCGGGGAGCTGTTTTTT. The encoded protein is CASSLDSGGLSGELFF.

This clonotype was picked up a small number of times. The chain couples TRBV6-2 or TRBV6-3 to TRBJ2-3, with TRBD2 matching 8 bases. The CDR3 runs to 15 residues. V lost 2 bases, J lost 3 bases, and 4 bases stayed unmatched. Germline CDR1 and CDR2: MNHEY and SVGEGT. CDR3 sequence (DNA): TGTGCCAGCAGTTACCTCCGGGGGGGGACAGATACGCAGTATTTT. Translated, it gives CASSYLRGGTDTQYF.

A single count supports this clonotype. This sequence joins TRBV7-2 and TRBJ2-7, with 8 nucleotides matching TRBD1. The CDR3 sequence is 13 residues long. Germline CDR1 reads SGHTA; CDR2 reads FQGNSA. V gave up 5 bases and J gave up 4 bases; unmatched junction bases: 4. The CDR3, as DNA: TGTGCCAGCAGCGAACAGGGGGAATACGAGCAGTACTTC. This translates into CASSEQGEYEQYF. Combining the CDR3 with reference TRBV7-2 and TRBJ2-7 gives the whole variable domain GAGVSQSPSNKVTEKGKDVELRCDPISGHTALYWYRQSLGQGLEFLIYFQGNSAPDKSGLPSDRFSAERTGGSVSTLTIQRTQQEDSAVYLCASSEQGEYEQYFGPGTRLTVT.

The gene calls are TRBV4-3 and TRBJ2-1; the D gene is possibly TRBD2 (5 bases). The CDR3 contains 17 residues. CDR1 is LGHNA and CDR2 is YSLEER in the germline V gene. V lost 5 bases, J lost 0 bases, and 17 bases lay in between. The CDR3 loop is CASSFRKEVFSYNEQFF. CDR3 in DNA: TGCGCCAGCAGCTTTCGTAAGGAGGTATTCTCCTACAATGAGCAGTTCTTC.

The chain has TRBV10-3 and TRBJ2-1; 7 nucleotides align to TRBD2. Germline V gives CDR1 ENHRY, CDR2 SYGVKD. The ends lost 6 bases at V and 3 bases at J; junction bases unmatched: 5. This CDR3 has 14 residues. This chain's CDR3 is CAIRGGENYNEQFF. As DNA, the CDR3 is TGTGCCATCAGGGGGGGGGAGAACTACAATGAGCAGTTCTTC.

This clonotype was seen at least ten times. This chain connects TRBV7-2 to TRBJ1-4; D remains ambiguous. This CDR3 has 14 amino acids. Looked up from germline, CDR1 is SGHTA and CDR2 is FQGNSA. V was trimmed by 7 bases and J by 8 bases, leaving 17 bases between them. DNA of the CDR3: TGTGCCAGCACCGACGGAAGGCGAAACGAAAAACTGTTTTTT. This translates into CASTDGRRNEKLFF.